This T cell receptor (beta chain) stems from a study of blood T cells in healthy people across ages. Regarding the study as a whole: It was found that TCR beta diversity correlated strongly with the percentage of naive T cells. Across the age range, TCR beta diversity per million T cells fell in a roughly linear way.

Every participating donor contributed approximately 10 milliliters of peripheral blood through a draw. V lost 2 bases and J lost 0; bases outside the gene matches: 7. CDR1 and CDR2 from the germline V gene are DFQATT and SNEGSKA (reference sequence). The CDR3 length is 16 residues. Sample-barcoded 5' priming and a J-beta primer mix drove a second PCR of about 6 to 12 cycles. The template-switch adaptor was a 5' adaptor with 12 random nucleotides. It tagged each cDNA molecule. In TCRdb, the 5' RACE reads were re-called with MiXCR into one record per CDR3 protein. Among around 1,500,000 distinct CDR3 sequences, 42% were seen once, and the ten largest hold 7.9%. About this clonotype: Its target is not known.

This TCR derives from a woman under 30 in good health. The rearrangement joins TRBV20-1 to TRBJ2-3; 8 positions agree with TRBD1. The material sequenced was blood. CDR3 protein: CSARNPGQASTDTQYF. CDR3 coding DNA: TGCAGTGCTAGAAACCCGGGACAGGCCAGCACAGATACGCAGTATTTT.